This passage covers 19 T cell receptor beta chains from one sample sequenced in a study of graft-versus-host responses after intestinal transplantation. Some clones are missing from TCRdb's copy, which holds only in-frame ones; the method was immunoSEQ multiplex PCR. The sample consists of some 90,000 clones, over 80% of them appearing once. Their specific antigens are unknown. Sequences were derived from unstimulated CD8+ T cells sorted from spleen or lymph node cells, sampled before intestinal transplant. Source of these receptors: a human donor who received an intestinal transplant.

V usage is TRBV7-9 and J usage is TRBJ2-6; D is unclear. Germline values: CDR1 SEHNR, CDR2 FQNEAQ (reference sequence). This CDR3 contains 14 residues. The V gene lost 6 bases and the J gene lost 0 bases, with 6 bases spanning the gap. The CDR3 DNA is TGTGCCAGCAGTCTCATCTCTGGGGCCAACGTCCTGACTTTC. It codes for CASSLISGANVLTF.

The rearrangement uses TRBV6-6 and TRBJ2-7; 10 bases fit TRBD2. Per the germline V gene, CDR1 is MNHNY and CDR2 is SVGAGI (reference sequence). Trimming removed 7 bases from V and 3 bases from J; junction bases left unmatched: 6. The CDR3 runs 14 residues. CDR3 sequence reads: CASKTAGGLYEQYF. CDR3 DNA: TGTGCCAGCAAAACAGCGGGAGGGCTCTACGAGCAGTACTTC.

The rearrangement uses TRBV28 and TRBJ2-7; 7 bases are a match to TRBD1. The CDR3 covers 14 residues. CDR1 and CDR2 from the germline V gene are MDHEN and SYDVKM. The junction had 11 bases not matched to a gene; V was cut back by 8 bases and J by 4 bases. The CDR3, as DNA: TGTGCCAGCTCTGTCATGGGACAGATGTACGAGCAGTACTTC. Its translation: CASSVMGQMYEQYF.

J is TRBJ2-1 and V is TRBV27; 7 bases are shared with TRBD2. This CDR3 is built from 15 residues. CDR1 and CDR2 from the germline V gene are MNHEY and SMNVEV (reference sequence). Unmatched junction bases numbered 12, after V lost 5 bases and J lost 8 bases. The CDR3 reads CASSGGTTWQYEQFF. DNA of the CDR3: TGTGCCAGCAGTGGTGGGACTACGTGGCAATATGAGCAGTTCTTC.

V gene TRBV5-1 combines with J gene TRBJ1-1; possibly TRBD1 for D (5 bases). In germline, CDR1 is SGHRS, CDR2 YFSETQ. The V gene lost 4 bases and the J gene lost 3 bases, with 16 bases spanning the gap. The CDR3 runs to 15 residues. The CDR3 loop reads CASSPGTDLHTEAFF. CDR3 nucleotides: TGCGCCAGCAGCCCGGGGACGGATCTGCACACTGAAGCTTTCTTT.

The CDR3 here is CASSQGPGNTIYF. Written as DNA, the CDR3 is TGCGCCAGCAGCCAAGGTCCTGGAAACACCATATATTTT. The rearrangement links TRBV4-1 to TRBJ1-3; no firm D call. V was pared by 1 base and J by 2 bases, with 3 bases between. Germline lookup yields CDR1 MGHRA and CDR2 YSYEKL. The CDR3 sequence is 13 residues long.

CDR3 sequence: CASSLQETQYF. Here the CDR3 DNA reads TGTGCCAGCAGCCTCCAAGAGACCCAGTACTTC. The chain couples TRBV28 to TRBJ2-5; D is undetermined. The CDR3 is made up of 11 amino acids. In germline, CDR1 is MDHEN, CDR2 SYDVKM. Trimming left V 6 bases short and J 1 base short, with 3 bases between.

This chain's CDR3 is CASSLSPWLAGGLYEQYF. CDR3 in DNA: TGTGCCAGCAGTTTATCGCCGTGGCTAGCGGGAGGGCTCTACGAGCAGTACTTC. This chain connects TRBV28 to TRBJ2-7; the match to TRBD2 covers 12 bases. Trimming took 1 base from V and 3 from J; bases not matched to a gene: 10. Germline lookup yields CDR1 MDHEN and CDR2 SYDVKM. There are 18 residues in the CDR3.

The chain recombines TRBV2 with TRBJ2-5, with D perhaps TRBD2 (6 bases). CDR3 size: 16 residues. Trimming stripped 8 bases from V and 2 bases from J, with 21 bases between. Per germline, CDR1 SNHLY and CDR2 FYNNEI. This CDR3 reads CASYKSSRAGQETQYF. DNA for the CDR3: TGTGCCAGCTACAAATCCTCCCGGGCGGGGCAAGAGACCCAGTACTTC.

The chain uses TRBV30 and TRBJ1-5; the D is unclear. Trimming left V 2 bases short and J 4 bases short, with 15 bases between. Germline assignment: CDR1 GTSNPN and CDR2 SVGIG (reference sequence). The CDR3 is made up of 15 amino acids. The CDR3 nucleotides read TGTGCCTGGAGTCTCCCGGACGGCGAGAATCAGCCCCAGCATTTT. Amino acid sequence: CAWSLPDGENQPQHF.

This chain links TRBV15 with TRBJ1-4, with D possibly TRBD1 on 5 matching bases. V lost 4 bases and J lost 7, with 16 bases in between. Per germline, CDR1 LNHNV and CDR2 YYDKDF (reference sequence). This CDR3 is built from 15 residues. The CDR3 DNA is TGTGCCACCAGCACAGGGTTTGGCGAGCTTGAAAAACTGTTTTTT. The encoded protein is CATSTGFGELEKLFF.

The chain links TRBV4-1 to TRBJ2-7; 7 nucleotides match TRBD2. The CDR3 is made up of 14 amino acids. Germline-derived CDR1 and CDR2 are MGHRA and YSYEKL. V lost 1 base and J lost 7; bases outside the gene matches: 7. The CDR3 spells CASSQASGEGEQYF. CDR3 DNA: TGCGCCAGCAGCCAAGCCAGCGGGGAAGGGGAGCAGTACTTC.

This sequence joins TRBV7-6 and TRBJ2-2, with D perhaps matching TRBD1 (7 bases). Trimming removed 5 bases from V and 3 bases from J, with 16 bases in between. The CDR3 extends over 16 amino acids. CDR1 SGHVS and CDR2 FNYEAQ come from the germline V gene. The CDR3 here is CASSTARGVDTGELFF. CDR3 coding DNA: TGTGCCAGCAGCACTGCCAGGGGGGTGGACACCGGGGAGCTGTTTTTT.

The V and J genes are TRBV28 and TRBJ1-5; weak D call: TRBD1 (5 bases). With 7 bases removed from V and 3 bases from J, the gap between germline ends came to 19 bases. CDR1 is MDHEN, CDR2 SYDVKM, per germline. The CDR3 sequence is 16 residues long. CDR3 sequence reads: CASTEGDGWVNQPQHF. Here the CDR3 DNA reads TGTGCCAGCACGGAAGGGGACGGTTGGGTCAATCAGCCCCAGCATTTT.

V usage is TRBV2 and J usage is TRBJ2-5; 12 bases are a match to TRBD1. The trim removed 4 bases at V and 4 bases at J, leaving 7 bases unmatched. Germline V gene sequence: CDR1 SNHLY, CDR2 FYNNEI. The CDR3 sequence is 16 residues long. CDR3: CASSGSRDRGLETQYF. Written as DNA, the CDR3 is TGTGCCAGCAGTGGCTCCAGGGACAGGGGGCTAGAGACCCAGTACTTC.

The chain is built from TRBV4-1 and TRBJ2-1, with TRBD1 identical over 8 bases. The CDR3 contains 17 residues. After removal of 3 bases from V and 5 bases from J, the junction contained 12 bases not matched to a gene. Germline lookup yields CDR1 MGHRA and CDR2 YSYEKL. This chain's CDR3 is CASSQGLTGGSNNEQFF. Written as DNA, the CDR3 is TGCGCCAGCAGCCAGGGGCTCACAGGGGGGTCAAACAATGAGCAGTTCTTC.

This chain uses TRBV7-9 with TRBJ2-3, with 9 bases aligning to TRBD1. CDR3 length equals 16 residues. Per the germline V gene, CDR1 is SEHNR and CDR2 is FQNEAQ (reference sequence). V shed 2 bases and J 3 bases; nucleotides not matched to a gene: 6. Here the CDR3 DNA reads TGTGCCAGCAGCTTACCGCGGGACAGGGTGACAGATACGCAGTATTTT. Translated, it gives CASSLPRDRVTDTQYF.

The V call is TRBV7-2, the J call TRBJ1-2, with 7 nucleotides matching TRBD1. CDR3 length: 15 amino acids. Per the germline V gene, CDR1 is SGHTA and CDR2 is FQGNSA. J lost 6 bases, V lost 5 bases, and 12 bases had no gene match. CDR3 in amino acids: CASSRGTDQGNGYTF. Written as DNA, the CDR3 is TGTGCCAGCAGCAGAGGGACAGACCAAGGAAATGGCTACACCTTC. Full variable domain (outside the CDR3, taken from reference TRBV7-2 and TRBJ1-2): GAGVSQSPSNKVTEKGKDVELRCDPISGHTALYWYRQSLGQGLEFLIYFQGNSAPDKSGLPSDRFSAERTGGSVSTLTIQRTQQEDSAVYLCASSRGTDQGNGYTFGSGTRLTVV.

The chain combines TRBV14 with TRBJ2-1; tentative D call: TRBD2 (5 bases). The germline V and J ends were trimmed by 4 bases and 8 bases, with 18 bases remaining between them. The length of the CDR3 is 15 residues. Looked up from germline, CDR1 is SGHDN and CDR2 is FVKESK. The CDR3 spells CASSPLGAGPDEQFF. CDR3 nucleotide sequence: TGTGCCAGCAGCCCACTCGGCGCGGGTCCGGATGAGCAGTTCTTC.